This T cell receptor (beta chain) was retrieved from a study of T-cell reconstitution after alpha-beta-depleted transplantation in children. The CDR3 spans 14 residues. V was pared by 4 bases and J by 2 bases, with 9 bases between. Germline assignment: CDR1 MDHEN and CDR2 SYDVKM. For TCRbeta, the library was prepared with unique molecular identifiers. TCRdb ran MiXCR on the PCR reads and lists one entry per CDR3 protein. The top ten hold about 2.6% of the sample, which has 230,000 or so distinct CDR3 sequences, approximately 12% seen once. This clonotype was seen ten or more times. This TCR came from a human donor who donated a stem cell graft to a child with acute lymphoblastic leukemia. The chain combines TRBV28 with TRBJ1-5; D is possibly TRBD1 (5 bases). The specimen comprised PBMCs from the stem cell graft donor, sampled from the stem cell graft. CDR3 nucleotide sequence: TGTGCCAGCAGTTATATGGGGGGCAATCAGCCCCAGCATTTT. It yields the protein CASSYMGGNQPQHF.